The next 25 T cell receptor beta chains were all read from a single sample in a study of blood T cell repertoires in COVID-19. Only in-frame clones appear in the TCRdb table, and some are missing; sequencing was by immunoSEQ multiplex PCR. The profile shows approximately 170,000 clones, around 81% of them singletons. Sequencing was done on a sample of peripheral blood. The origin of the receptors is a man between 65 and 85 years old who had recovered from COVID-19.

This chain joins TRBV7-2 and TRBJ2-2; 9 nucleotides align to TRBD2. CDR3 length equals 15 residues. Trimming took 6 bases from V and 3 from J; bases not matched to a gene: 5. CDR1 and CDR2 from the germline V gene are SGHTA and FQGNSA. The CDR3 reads CASRIAGVDTGELFF. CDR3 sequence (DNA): TGTGCCAGCAGGATAGCGGGAGTCGACACCGGGGAGCTGTTTTTT.

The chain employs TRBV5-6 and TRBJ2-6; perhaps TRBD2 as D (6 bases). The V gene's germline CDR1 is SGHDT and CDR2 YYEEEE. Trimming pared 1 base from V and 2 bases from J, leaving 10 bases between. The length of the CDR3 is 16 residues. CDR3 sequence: CASSLPPSAGANVLTF. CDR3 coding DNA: TGTGCCAGCAGCTTGCCCCCTAGCGCTGGGGCCAACGTCCTGACTTTC.

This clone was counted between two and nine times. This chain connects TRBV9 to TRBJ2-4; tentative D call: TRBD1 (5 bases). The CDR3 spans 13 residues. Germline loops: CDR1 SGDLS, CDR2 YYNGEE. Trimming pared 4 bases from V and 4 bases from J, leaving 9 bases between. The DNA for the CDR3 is TGTGCCAGCAGCACCGGACAAAAAAACATTCAGTACTTC. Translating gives CASSTGQKNIQYF.

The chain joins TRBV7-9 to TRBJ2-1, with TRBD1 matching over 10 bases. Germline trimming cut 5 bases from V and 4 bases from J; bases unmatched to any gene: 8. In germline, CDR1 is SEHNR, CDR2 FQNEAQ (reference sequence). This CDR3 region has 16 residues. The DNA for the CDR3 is TGTGCCAGCAGCACCCCCGGGACAGGGGATTACAATGAGCAGTTCTTC. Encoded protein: CASSTPGTGDYNEQFF.

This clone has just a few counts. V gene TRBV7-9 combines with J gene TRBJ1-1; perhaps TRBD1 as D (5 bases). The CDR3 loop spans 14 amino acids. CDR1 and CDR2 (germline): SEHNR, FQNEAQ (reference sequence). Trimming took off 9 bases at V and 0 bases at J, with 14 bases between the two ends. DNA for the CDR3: TGTGCCAGTAGAACAGGAGCAATGAACACTGAAGCTTTCTTT. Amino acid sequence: CASRTGAMNTEAFF.

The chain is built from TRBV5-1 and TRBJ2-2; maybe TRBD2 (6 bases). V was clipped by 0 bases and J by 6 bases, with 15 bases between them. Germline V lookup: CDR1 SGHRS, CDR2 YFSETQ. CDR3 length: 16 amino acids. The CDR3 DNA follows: TGCGCCAGCAGCTTGGTAGCGGCTCAGGAGGCCGGGGAGCTGTTTTTT. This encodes CASSLVAAQEAGELFF.

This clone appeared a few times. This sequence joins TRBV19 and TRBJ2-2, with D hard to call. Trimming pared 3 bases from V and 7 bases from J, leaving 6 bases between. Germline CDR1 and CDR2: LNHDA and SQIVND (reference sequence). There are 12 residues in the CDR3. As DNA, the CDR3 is TGTGCCAGTAGTATGAGGATCGGGGAGCTGTTTTTT. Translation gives CASSMRIGELFF.

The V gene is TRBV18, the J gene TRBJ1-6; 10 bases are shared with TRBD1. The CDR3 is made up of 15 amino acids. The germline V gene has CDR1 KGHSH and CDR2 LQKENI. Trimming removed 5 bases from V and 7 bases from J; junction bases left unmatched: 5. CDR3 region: CASSTGQGVNSPLHF. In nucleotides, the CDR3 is TGTGCCAGCTCAACCGGACAGGGGGTGAATTCACCCCTCCACTTT.

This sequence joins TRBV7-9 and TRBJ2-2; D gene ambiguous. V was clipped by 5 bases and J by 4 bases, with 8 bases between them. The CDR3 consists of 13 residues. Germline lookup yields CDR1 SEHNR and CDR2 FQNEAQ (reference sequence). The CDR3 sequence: CASSEAATGELFF. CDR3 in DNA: TGTGCCAGCAGCGAGGCAGCCACCGGGGAGCTGTTTTTT.

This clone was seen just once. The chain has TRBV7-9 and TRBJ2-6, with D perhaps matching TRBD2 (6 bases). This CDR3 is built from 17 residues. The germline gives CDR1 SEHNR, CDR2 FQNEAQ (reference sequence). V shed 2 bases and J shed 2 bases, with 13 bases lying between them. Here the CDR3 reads CASSLSGYRTGANVLTF. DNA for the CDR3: TGTGCCAGCAGCTTAAGCGGGTACCGGACTGGGGCCAACGTCCTGACTTTC.

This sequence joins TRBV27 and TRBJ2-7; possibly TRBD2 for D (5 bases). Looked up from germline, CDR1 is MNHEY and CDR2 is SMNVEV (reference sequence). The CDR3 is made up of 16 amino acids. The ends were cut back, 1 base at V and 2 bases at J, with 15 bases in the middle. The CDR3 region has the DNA TGTGCCAGCAGTTTATACTCCAGCGGAAGCACCTACGAGCAGTACTTC. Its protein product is CASSLYSSGSTYEQYF.

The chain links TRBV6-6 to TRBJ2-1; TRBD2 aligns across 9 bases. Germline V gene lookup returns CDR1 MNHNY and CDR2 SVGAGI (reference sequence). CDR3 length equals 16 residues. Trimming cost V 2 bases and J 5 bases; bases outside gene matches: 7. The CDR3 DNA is TGTGCCAGCAGTTACCCCGGGACTAGCCCACACAATGAGCAGTTCTTC. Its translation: CASSYPGTSPHNEQFF.

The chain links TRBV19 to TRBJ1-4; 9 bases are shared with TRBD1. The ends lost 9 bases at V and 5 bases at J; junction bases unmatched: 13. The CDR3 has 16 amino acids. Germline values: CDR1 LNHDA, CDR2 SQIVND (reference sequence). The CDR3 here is CASSRTDGTGNEKLFF. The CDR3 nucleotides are TGTGCCAGCAGCCGAACGGACGGGACAGGGAATGAAAAACTGTTTTTT.

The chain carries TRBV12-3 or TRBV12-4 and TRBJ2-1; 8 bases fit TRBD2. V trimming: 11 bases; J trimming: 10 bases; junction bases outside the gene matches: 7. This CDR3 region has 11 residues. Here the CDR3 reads CASLAGYEQFF. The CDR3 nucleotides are TGTGCCTCTTTAGCGGGGTACGAGCAGTTCTTC.

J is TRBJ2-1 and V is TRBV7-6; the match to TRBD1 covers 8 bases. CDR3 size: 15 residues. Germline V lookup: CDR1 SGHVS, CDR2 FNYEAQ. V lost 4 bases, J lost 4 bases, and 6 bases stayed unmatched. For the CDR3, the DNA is TGTGCCAGCAGCTCGTACAGGGGGGTTTACAATGAGCAGTTCTTC. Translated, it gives CASSSYRGVYNEQFF.

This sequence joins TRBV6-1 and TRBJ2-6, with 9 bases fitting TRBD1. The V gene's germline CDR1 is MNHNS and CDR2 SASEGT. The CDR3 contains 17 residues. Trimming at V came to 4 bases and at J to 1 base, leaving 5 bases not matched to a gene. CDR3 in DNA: TGTGCCAGCAGTGCGGGACAGGGAGTATCTGGGGCCAACGTCCTGACTTTC. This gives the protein CASSAGQGVSGANVLTF.

The CDR3 DNA is TGTGCCAGCAGCGTAGGCCTAGCGGGAGAAGAGACCCAGTACTTC. Amino acids: CASSVGLAGEETQYF. The chain recombines TRBV9 with TRBJ2-5; 10 nucleotides line up with TRBD2. CDR1 SGDLS and CDR2 YYNGEE come from the germline V gene. The junction had 2 bases not matched to a gene; V was cut back by 0 bases and J by 3 bases. The CDR3 extends over 15 amino acids.

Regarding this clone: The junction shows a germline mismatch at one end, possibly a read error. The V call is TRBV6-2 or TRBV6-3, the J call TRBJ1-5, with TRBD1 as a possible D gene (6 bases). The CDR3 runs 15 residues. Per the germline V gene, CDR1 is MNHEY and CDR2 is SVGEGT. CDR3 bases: TGTGCCAGCAGTAACTTGGACAGTAGCTATCAGCCCCAGCATTTT. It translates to CASSNLDSSYQPQHF.

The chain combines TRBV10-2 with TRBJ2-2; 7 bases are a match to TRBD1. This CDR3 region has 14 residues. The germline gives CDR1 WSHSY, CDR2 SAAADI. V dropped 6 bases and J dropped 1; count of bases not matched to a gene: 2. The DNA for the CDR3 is TGCGCCAGCAGACGGACAGGGAACACCGGGGAGCTGTTTTTT. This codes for CASRRTGNTGELFF.

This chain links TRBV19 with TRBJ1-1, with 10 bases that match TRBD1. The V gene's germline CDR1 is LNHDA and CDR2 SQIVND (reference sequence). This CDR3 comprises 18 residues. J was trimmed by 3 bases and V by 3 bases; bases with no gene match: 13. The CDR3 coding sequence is TGTGCCAGTAGTATGTTTCTATCGGCGGGACAGGGGTACACTGAAGCTTTCTTT. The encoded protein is CASSMFLSAGQGYTEAFF.

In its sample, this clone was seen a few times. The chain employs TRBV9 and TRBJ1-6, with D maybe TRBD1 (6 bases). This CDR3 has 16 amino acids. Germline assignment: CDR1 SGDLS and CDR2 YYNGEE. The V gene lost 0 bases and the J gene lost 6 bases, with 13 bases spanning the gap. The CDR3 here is CASSVAYPRGNSPLHF. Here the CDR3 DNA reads TGTGCCAGCAGCGTAGCATATCCCAGGGGTAATTCACCCCTCCACTTT.

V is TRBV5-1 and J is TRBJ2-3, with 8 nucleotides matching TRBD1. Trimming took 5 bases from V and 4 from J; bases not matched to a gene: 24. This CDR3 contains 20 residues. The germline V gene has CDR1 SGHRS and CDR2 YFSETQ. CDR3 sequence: CASRNRGIIRPGPHPDTQYF. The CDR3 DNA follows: TGCGCCAGCAGGAACAGGGGGATAATACGGCCTGGTCCCCACCCAGATACGCAGTATTTT.

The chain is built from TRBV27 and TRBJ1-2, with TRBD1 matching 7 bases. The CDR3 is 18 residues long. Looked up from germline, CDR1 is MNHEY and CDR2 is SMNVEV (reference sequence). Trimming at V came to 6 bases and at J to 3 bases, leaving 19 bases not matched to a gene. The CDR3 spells CASSFGLYPGQPHYGYTF. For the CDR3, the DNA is TGTGCCAGCAGCTTTGGGTTATACCCGGGACAGCCTCACTATGGCTACACCTTC.

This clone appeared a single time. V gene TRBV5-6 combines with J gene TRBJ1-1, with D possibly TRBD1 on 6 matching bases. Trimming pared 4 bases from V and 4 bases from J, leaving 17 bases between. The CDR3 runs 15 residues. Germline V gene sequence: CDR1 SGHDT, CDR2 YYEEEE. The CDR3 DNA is TGTGCCAGCAGCCGGGGACACCTAAGGGGCACTGAAGCTTTCTTT. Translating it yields CASSRGHLRGTEAFF.

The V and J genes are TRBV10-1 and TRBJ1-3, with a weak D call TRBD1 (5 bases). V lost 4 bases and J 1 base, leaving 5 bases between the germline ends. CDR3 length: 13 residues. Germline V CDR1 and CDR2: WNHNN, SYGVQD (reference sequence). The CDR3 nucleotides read TGCGCCAGCAGTGGACAGTCTGGAAACACCATATATTTT. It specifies CASSGQSGNTIYF.